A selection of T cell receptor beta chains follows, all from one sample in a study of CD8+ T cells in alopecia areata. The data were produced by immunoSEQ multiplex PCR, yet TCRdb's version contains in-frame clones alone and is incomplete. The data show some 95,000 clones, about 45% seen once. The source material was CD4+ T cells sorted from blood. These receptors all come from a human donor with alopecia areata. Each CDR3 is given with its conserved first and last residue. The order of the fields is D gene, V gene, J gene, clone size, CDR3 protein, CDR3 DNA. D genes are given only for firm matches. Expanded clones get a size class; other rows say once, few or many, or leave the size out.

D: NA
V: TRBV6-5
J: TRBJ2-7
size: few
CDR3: CASSSTADSWRYEQYF
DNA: TGTGCCAGCAGTTCCACAGCCGACAGCTGGCGCTACGAGCAGTACTTC

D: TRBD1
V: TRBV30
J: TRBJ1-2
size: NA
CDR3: CAWSHRDRVAYWGYTF
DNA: TGTGCCTGGAGCCACCGGGACAGGGTCGCCTATTGGGGCTACACCTTC

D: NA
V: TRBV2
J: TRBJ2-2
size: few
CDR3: CASSVVGELFF
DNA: TGTGCCAGCAGTGTCGTCGGGGAGCTGTTTTTT

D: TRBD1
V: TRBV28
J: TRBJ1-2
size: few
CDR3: CASSPQGARGYTF
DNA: TGTGCCAGCAGTCCCCAGGGGGCGCGTGGCTACACCTTC

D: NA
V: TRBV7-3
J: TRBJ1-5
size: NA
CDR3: CASSFRHLNQPQHF
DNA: TGTGCCAGCAGCTTTAGGCACCTCAATCAGCCCCAGCATTTT

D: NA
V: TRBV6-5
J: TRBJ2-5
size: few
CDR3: CASSLDRSRETQYF
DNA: TGTGCCAGCAGTTTAGACAGATCCAGGGAGACCCAGTACTTC

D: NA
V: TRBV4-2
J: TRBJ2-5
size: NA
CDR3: CASSQVQRTETQYF
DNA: TGTGCCAGCAGCCAAGTTCAGCGAACGGAGACCCAGTACTTC

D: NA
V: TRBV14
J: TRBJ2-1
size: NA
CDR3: CASSQVGRFAGPYNEQFF
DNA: TGTGCCAGCAGCCAAGTGGGTAGGTTTGCGGGGCCCTACAATGAGCAGTTCTTC

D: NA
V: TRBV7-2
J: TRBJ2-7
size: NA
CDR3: CASSLVIGGSYEQYF
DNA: TGTGCCAGCAGCTTAGTTATCGGGGGCTCCTACGAGCAGTACTTC

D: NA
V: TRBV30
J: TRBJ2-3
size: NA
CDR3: CAWSVSGRDTQYF
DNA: TGTGCCTGGAGTGTCTCAGGGAGGGATACGCAGTATTTT

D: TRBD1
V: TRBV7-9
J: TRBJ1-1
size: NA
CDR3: CASSWGQGRFDTEAFF
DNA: TGTGCCAGCAGCTGGGGACAGGGAAGGTTCGACACTGAAGCTTTCTTT

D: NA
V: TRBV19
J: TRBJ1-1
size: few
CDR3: CASGGTTPKLFF
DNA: TGTGCCAGTGGGGGGACTACTCCTAAGCTTTTCTTT

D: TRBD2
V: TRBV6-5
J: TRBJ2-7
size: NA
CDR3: CASRTDRAGTSAF
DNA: TGTGCCAGCAGGACCGACAGGGCCGGGACTAGCGCTTTC

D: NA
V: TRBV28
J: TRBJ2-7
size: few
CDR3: CASSHPGVSTSGVQYF
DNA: TGTGCCAGCAGTCACCCCGGAGTCAGTACCTCGGGGGTCCAGTACTTC

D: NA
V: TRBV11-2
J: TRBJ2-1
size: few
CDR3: CASSLDPDYNEQFF
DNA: TGTGCCAGCAGCTTAGATCCCGACTACAATGAGCAGTTCTTC

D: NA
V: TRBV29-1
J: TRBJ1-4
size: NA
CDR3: CSVESQDGEKLFF
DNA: TGCAGCGTTGAAAGCCAGGACGGTGAAAAACTGTTTTTT

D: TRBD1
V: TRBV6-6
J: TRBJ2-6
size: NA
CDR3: CASRDRGRSGANVLTF
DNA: TGTGCCAGCAGGGACAGGGGGCGTTCTGGGGCCAACGTCCTGACTTTC

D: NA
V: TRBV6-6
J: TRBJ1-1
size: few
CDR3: CASLLGARDTEAFF
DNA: TGTGCCAGCCTTCTTGGGGCGAGGGACACTGAAGCTTTCTTT

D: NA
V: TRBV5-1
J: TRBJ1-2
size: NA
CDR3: CASSSAPQVAHGYTF
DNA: TGCGCCAGCAGCTCAGCGCCCCAAGTAGCCCATGGCTACACCTTC

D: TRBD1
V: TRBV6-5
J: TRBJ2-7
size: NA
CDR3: CASSYDHRGHYEQYF
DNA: TGTGCCAGCAGTTACGATCACAGGGGGCACTACGAGCAGTACTTC

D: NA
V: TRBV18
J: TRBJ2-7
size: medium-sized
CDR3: CASSQGAQTYEQYF
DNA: TGTGCCAGCTCACAAGGAGCCCAGACCTACGAGCAGTACTTC

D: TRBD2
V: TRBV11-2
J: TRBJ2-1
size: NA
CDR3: CASSSLGTSGNNEQFF
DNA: TGTGCCAGCAGCTCGCTCGGGACTAGCGGAAACAATGAGCAGTTCTTC

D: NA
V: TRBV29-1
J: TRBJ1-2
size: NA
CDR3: CSVEKGEGRGYTF
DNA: TGCAGCGTGGAAAAGGGTGAAGGTAGAGGCTACACCTTC

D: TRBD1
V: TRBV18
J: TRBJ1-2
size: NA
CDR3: CASSHPWDSYGYTF
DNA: TGTGCCAGCTCACACCCTTGGGACAGTTATGGCTACACCTTC

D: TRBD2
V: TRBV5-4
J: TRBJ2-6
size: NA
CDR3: CASSAGRGLAAYSGANVLTF
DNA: TGTGCCAGCAGCGCGGGCCGAGGACTAGCAGCCTACTCTGGGGCCAACGTCCTGACTTTC

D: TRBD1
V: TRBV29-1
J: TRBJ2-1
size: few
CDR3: CSVGQGGSNEQFF
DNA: TGCAGCGTGGGACAGGGGGGTAGCAATGAGCAGTTCTTC

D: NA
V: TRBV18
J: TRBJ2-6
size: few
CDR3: CASSSGRSGANVLTF
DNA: TGTGCCAGCTCATCCGGGAGATCTGGGGCCAACGTCCTGACTTTC

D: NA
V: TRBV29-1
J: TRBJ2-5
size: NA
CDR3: CSVSGSSETQYF
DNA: TGCAGCGTGTCAGGCTCTTCTGAGACCCAGTACTTC